Listed below are T cell receptor beta chains from one sample, sequenced in a study of cytomegalovirus exposure and HLA in healthy donors. Repertoires were generated with immunoSEQ multiplex PCR, while TCRdb's copy carries only in-frame clones and drops some. The data show roughly 80,000 clones, roughly 80% seen once. Sample: PBMCs. These receptors all stem from a woman between 45 and 60 years old in good health and CMV-seronegative. CDR3s include the opening cysteine and the closing phenylalanine or tryptophan. The D gene is left open where the match is weak. Expanded clones are given a class, and other clones once, few, many or no size at all.

V	J	D	size	DNA	CDR3
TRBV7-6	TRBJ2-1	TRBD2	.	TGTGCCAGCAGCTACGCCGGGACTAGCGGGACCAATGAGCAGTTCTTC	CASSYAGTSGTNEQFF
TRBV6-6	TRBJ2-5	.	.	TGTGCCAGCACCGGAGGGGTAGAGACCCAGTACTTC	CASTGGVETQYF
TRBV15	TRBJ2-5	.	.	TGTGCCACCAGCAGAAGCAGGGAGACCCAGTACTTC	CATSRSRETQYF
TRBV19	TRBJ1-5	.	.	TGTGCCAGTAGTATAGCGCGGACAGTTAGCAATCAGCCCCAGCATTTT	CASSIARTVSNQPQHF
TRBV19	TRBJ1-1	.	.	TGTGCCAGCAGAATGGGGCGGGAGAGCACTGAAGCTTTCTTT	CASRMGRESTEAFF
TRBV27	TRBJ2-3	.	.	TGTGCCAGCAGTTACAGGGTTTCAGGGTCAGATACGCAGTATTTT	CASSYRVSGSDTQYF
TRBV2	TRBJ1-2	TRBD1	.	TGTGCCAGCAGTGAGGTGGCAGGGGGCTATGGCTACACCTTC	CASSEVAGGYGYTF
TRBV15	TRBJ1-6	.	.	TGTGCCACCAGCGTCAGCGGGCCCGGCTCCTATAATTCACCCCTCCACTTT	CATSVSGPGSYNSPLHF
TRBV6-1	TRBJ2-2	.	.	TGTGCCAGCAGTGACCCATTACGTGTGACAGGCGGGAACACCGGGGAGCTGTTTTTT	CASSDPLRVTGGNTGELFF
TRBV28	TRBJ2-7	TRBD1	few	TGTGCCAGCAGTATACAAAAGACAGGGGACACCTACGAGCAGTACTTC	CASSIQKTGDTYEQYF
TRBV18	TRBJ1-6	.	.	TGTGCCAGCTCCCGTGCGCGAGGGTCGGATTCACCCCTCCACTTT	CASSRARGSDSPLHF
TRBV4-1	TRBJ1-5	.	.	TGCGCCAGCAGCCAAGAAGGGGACAAGGTTTGGCAGCCCCAGCATTTT	CASSQEGDKVWQPQHF
TRBV13	TRBJ2-1	TRBD2	.	TGTGCCAGCAGCTTCTCAAGCGGGAGGGCCGAATACTACAATGAGCAGTTCTTC	CASSFSSGRAEYYNEQFF
TRBV28	TRBJ1-2	TRBD1	.	TGTGCCAGCTACAGGGGACAATATGGCTACACCTTC	CASYRGQYGYTF
TRBV7-9	TRBJ1-1	.	.	TGTGCCAGCAGCTCCAGAATTATGAACACTGAAGCTTTCTTT	CASSSRIMNTEAFF
TRBV6-6	TRBJ1-4	.	.	TGTGCCAGCAGCGATCCTCAAGGGGGAACTAATGAAAAACTGTTTTTT	CASSDPQGGTNEKLFF
TRBV12-5	TRBJ1-1	.	.	TGTGCTAGTGGGAGGGAGCCGAACACTGAAGCTTTCTTT	CASGREPNTEAFF
TRBV7-2	TRBJ2-5	.	.	TGTGCCAGCAGCCAAGACAGGAGCCAAGAGACCCAGTACTTC	CASSQDRSQETQYF
TRBV11-2	TRBJ2-1	TRBD2	few	TGTGCCAGCAGCTTAGAAGGACTAGCGGGAGGGGGTTCCTACAATGAGCAGTTCTTC	CASSLEGLAGGGSYNEQFF
TRBV6-5	TRBJ2-2	.	.	TGTGCCAGCAGTTATTTCGGACTGGGGAACACCGGGGAGCTGTTTTTT	CASSYFGLGNTGELFF
TRBV5-1	TRBJ2-3	TRBD1	.	TGCGCCAGCAGCACCGGGACAGGCCGCACAGATACGCAGTATTTT	CASSTGTGRTDTQYF
TRBV7-9	TRBJ2-2	.	once	TGTGCCAGCAGCTTCAGGGGCGGAGAACACCGGGAGCTGTTTTTT	CASSFRGGEHRELFF
TRBV6-5	TRBJ1-2	.	few	TGTGCCAGCAGTTACACAGGGCGCTATGGCTACACCTTC	CASSYTGRYGYTF
TRBV14	TRBJ2-1	TRBD2	.	TGTGCCAGCAGCGACCTTACTAGCGGGGGGCCCTACAATGAGCAGTTCTTC	CASSDLTSGGPYNEQFF
TRBV4-1	TRBJ1-3	.	.	TGCGCCAGCAGTTTCAACGTCGACACCAACTCTGGAAACACCATATATTTT	CASSFNVDTNSGNTIYF
TRBV7-9	TRBJ1-2	.	.	TGTGCCAGCAGCTTAGGTCTGGGGGCGAACGGCTACACCTTC	CASSLGLGANGYTF
TRBV5-6	TRBJ2-3	.	.	TGTGCCAGCAGCTTGGCAGACCCGGGAGATACGCAGTATTTT	CASSLADPGDTQYF